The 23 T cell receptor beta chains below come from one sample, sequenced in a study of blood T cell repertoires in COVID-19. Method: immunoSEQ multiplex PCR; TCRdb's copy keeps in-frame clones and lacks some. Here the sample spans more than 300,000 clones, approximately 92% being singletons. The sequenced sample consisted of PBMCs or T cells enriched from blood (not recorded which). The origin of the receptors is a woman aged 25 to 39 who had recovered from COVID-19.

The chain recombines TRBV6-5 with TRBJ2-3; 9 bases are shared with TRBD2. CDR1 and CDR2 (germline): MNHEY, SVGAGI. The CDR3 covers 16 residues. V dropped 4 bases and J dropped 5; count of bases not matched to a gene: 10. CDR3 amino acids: CASSFRAGGVKDTQYF. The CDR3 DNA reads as TGTGCCAGCAGTTTCCGAGCGGGAGGCGTAAAAGATACGCAGTATTTT.

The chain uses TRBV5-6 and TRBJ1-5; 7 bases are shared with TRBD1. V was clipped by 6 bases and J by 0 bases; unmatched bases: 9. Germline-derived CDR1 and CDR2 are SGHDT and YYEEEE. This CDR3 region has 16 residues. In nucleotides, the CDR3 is TGTGCCAGCACCAAGGGACAGCTGAATAGCAATCAGCCCCAGCATTTT. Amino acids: CASTKGQLNSNQPQHF.

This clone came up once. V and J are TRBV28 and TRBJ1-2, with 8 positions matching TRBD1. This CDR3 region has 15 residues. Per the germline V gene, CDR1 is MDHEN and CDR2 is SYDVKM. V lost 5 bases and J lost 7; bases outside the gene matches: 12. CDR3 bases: TGTGCCAGCAGTCTCGCCAGGGGGCGGGTTGGTGGCTACACCTTC. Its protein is CASSLARGRVGGYTF.

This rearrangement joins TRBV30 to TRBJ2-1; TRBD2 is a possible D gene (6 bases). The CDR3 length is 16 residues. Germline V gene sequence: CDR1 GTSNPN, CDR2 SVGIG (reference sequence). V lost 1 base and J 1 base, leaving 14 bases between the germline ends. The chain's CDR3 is CAWSAPNGGSYNEQFF. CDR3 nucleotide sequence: TGTGCCTGGAGTGCCCCCAACGGGGGTTCCTACAATGAGCAGTTCTTC.

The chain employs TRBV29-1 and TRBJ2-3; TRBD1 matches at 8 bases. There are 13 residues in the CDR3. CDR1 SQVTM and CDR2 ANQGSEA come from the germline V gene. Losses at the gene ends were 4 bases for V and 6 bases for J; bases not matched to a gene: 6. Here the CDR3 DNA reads TGCAGCGTTGGCCAGGGGGCTGTGGATACGCAGTATTTT. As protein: CSVGQGAVDTQYF.

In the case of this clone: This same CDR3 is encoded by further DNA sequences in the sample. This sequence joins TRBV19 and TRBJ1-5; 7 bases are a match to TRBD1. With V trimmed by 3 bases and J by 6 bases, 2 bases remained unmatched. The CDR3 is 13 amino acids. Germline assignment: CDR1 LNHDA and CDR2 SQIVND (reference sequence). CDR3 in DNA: TGTGCCAGTAGTATCAGGGGGGCTCAGCCCCAGCATTTT. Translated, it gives CASSIRGAQPQHF.

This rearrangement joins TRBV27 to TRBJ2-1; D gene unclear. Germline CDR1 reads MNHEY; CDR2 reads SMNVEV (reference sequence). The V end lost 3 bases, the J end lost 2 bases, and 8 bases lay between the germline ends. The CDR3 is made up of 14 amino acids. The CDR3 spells CASSFGATYNEQFF. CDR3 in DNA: TGTGCCAGCAGTTTCGGAGCGACCTACAATGAGCAGTTCTTC.

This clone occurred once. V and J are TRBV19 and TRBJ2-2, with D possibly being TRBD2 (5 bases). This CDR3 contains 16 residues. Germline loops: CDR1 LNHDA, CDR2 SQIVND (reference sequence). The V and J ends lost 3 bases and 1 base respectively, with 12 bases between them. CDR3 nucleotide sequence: TGTGCCAGTAGTATTGGCGGCGGGCTGAACACCGGGGAGCTGTTTTTT. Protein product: CASSIGGGLNTGELFF.

The CDR3 reads CASSDRRYSGNTIYF. The CDR3 bases are TGTGCCAGCAGTGACAGGAGGTACTCTGGAAACACCATATATTTT. The V gene is TRBV11-1, the J gene TRBJ1-3; maybe TRBD1 (6 bases). V was clipped by 6 bases and J by 0 bases, with 12 bases between them. CDR3 length: 15 residues. Germline V gives CDR1 SGHAT, CDR2 FQDESV (reference sequence).

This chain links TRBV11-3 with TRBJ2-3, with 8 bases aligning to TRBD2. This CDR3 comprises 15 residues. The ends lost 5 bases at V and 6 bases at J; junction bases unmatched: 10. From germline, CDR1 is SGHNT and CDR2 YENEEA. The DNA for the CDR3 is TGTGCCAGCAGCCCGGGAGGGGTGACCGAGGATACGCAGTATTTT. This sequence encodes CASSPGGVTEDTQYF.

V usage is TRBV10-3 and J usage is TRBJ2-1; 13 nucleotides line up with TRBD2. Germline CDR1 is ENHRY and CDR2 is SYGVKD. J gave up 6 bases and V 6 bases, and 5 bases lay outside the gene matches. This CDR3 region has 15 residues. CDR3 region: CAISPTSGGANEQFF. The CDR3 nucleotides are TGTGCCATCAGCCCTACTAGCGGGGGGGCCAATGAGCAGTTCTTC.

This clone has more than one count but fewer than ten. The CDR3 DNA is TGTGCCAGCAGCTTAGGCGAAAGGGGAAATGACTACACCTTC. This translates into CASSLGERGNDYTF. The chain has TRBV7-9 and TRBJ1-2; possible D gene TRBD1, 5 bases. Trimming left V 1 base short and J 10 bases short, with 16 bases between. Germline-derived CDR1 and CDR2 are SEHNR and FQNEAQ (reference sequence). This CDR3 spans 14 amino acids.

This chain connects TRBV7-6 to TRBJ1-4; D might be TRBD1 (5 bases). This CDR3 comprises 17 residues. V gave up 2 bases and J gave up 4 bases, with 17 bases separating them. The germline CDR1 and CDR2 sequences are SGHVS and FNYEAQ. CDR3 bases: TGTGCCAGCAGCTTAACCTCCGAACAGGCTAATAATGAAAAACTGTTTTTT. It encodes CASSLTSEQANNEKLFF.

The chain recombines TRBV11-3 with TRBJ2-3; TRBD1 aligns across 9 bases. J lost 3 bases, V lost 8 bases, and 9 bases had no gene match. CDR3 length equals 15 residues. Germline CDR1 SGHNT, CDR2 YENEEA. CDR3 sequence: CASASGTGRTDTQYF. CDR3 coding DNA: TGTGCCAGCGCGAGCGGGACAGGGCGGACAGATACGCAGTATTTT.

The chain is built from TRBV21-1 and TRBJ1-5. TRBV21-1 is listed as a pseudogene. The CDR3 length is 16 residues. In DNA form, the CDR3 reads TGTGCCAGCAGCAAATTAGCCGCCGGCCTGGGTCAGCCCCAGCATTTT. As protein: CASSKLAAGLGQPQHF.

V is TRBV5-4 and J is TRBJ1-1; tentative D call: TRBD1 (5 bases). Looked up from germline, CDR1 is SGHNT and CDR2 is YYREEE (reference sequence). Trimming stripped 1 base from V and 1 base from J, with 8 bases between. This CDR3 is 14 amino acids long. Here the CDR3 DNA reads TGTGCCAGCAGCTTGAGCCAGGGGAACACTGAAGCTTTCTTT. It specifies CASSLSQGNTEAFF.

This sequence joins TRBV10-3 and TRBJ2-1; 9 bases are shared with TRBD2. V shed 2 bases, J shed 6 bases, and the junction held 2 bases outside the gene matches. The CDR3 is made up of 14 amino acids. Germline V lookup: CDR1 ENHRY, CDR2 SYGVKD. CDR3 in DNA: TGTGCCATCAGTGAGGTAGCGGGAGCCAATGAGCAGTTCTTC. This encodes CAISEVAGANEQFF.

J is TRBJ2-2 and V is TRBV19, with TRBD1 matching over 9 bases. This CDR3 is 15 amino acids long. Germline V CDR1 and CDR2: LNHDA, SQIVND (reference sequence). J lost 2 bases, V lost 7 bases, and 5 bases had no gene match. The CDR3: CASKGTGLNTGELFF. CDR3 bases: TGTGCCAGTAAGGGGACAGGGTTAAACACCGGGGAGCTGTTTTTT.

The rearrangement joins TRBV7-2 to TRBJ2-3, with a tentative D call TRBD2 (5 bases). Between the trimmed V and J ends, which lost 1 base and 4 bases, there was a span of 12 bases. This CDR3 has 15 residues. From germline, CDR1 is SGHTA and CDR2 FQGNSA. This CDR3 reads CASSLDGMVSDTQYF. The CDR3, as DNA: TGTGCCAGCAGCTTAGACGGGATGGTCTCAGATACGCAGTATTTT.

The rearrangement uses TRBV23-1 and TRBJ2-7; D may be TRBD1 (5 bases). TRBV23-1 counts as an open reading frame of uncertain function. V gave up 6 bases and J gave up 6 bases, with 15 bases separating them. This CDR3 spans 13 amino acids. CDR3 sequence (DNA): TGCGCCAGCAGACTCCGACGTAGGGGCGAGCAGTACTTC. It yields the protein CASRLRRRGEQYF.

The CDR3 spells CASSVGGSTRGYGYTF. The CDR3 DNA sequence: TGTGCCAGCAGCGTAGGAGGGTCTACCCGCGGCTATGGCTACACCTTC. The chain combines TRBV9 with TRBJ1-2; D gene unclear. The V gene's germline CDR1 is SGDLS and CDR2 YYNGEE. This CDR3 is 16 amino acids long. V gave up 0 bases and J gave up 4 bases, with 16 bases separating them.

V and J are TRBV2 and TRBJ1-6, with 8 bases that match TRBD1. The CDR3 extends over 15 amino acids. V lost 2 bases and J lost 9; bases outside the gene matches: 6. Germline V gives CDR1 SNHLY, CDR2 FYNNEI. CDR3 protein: CASSETRTGSSPLHF. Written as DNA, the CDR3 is TGTGCCAGCAGTGAAACCCGGACAGGGAGTTCACCCCTCCACTTT.

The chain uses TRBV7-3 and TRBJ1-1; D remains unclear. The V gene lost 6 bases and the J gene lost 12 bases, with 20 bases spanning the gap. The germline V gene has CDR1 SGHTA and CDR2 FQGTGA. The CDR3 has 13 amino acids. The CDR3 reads CASRSGAGSMTFF. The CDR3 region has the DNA TGTGCCAGCAGATCGGGTGCGGGTTCGATGACTTTCTTT.